This TCR beta chain was identified in a study of early T cells in non-severe SARS-CoV-2 infection. Germline CDR1 and CDR2: MRHNA and SNTAGT. The length of the CDR3 is 16 residues. The V gene lost 7 bases and the J gene lost 0 bases, with 18 bases spanning the gap. One entry per CDR3 protein, called by TCRdb with MiXCR from the 5' RACE reads. Here the sample spans under 65,000 distinct CDR3 sequences, around 12% being singletons. The chain couples TRBV6-4 to TRBJ1-1, with unresolved D. The sample was whole blood. The source of this sequence is an adult who was a healthcare worker with PCR-confirmed SARS-CoV-2 infection or an uninfected control (not recorded which). The CDR3, as DNA: TGTGCCAGCACCCGACCCGTTTGGGTCTTGAACACTGAAGCTTTCTTT. Amino acid sequence: CASTRPVWVLNTEAFF.